One and the same sample provided the 7 T cell receptor beta chains below, sequenced in a study of cytomegalovirus exposure and HLA in healthy donors. The PCR had 60 Vbeta and 13 Jbeta primers. Assay: immunoSEQ multiplex PCR; the TCRdb copy retains only in-frame clones and omits some. The sample has under 140,000 clones, 78% seen once. The sample was PBMCs. Source of these receptors: a woman aged 25 to 39 in good health and CMV-seronegative.

The chain employs TRBV6-5 and TRBJ2-7; the D is unclear. Per germline, CDR1 MNHEY and CDR2 SVGAGI. V shed 2 bases and J shed 4 bases, with 3 bases lying between them. This CDR3 has 11 residues. The CDR3 is CASSYQYEQYF. The CDR3 DNA follows: TGTGCCAGCAGTTACCAATACGAGCAGTACTTC.

The chain employs TRBV11-2 and TRBJ2-7, with a possible D match to TRBD1 (6 bases). The V end lost 1 base, the J end lost 7 bases, and 17 bases lay between the germline ends. The CDR3 loop spans 15 amino acids. Germline V gene lookup returns CDR1 SGHAT and CDR2 FQNNGV. Here the CDR3 reads CASSLGTRGWWEQYF. Written as DNA, the CDR3 is TGTGCCAGCAGCTTAGGTACCAGGGGCTGGTGGGAGCAGTACTTC.

A note on this clone: At one end, the junction sequence differs from germline, possibly due to a read error. This chain uses TRBV10-3 with TRBJ2-5; 7 positions match TRBD1. The germline V gene has CDR1 ENHRY and CDR2 SYGVKD. The length of the CDR3 is 16 residues. Here the CDR3 DNA reads TGTGCCATCAGTGAGTCGGTGACAGGGACCCAAGGGACCCAGTACTTC. Translating it yields CAISESVTGTQGTQYF.

The rearrangement uses TRBV7-2 and TRBJ2-7; 9 bases fit TRBD2. After removal of 8 bases from V and 4 bases from J, the junction contained 9 bases not matched to a gene. CDR3 length: 14 residues. CDR1 and CDR2 (germline): SGHTA, FQGNSA. The CDR3 coding sequence is TGTGCCAGCGGCCTTAGCGGGAGTCGGTACGAGCAGTACTTC. This codes for CASGLSGSRYEQYF.

CDR3 nucleotides: TGTGCCAGCAGGGAGTTCGACTATGGCTACACCTTC. Its protein product is CASREFDYGYTF. The V gene is TRBV2, the J gene TRBJ1-2; unclear D gene. Per the germline V gene, CDR1 is SNHLY and CDR2 is FYNNEI. The CDR3 has 12 amino acids. Trimming removed 6 bases from V and 3 bases from J, with 8 bases in between.

CDR3 sequence (DNA): TGTGCCAGCAGCCCCCCACAAGCAGATACGCAGTATTTT. This sequence encodes CASSPPQADTQYF. This rearrangement joins TRBV7-9 to TRBJ2-3; D gene uncertain. There are 13 residues in the CDR3. Trimming cost V 5 bases and J 4 bases, with 10 bases left between them. Per the germline V gene, CDR1 is SEHNR and CDR2 is FQNEAQ (reference sequence).

The V call is TRBV5-1, the J call TRBJ1-1; TRBD1 is a possible D gene (6 bases). V was pared by 3 bases and J by 0 bases, with 12 bases between. CDR1 is SGHRS and CDR2 is YFSETQ in the germline V gene. This CDR3 is 15 amino acids long. The CDR3 reads CASSSYRAMNTEAFF. In DNA form, the CDR3 reads TGCGCCAGCAGCTCGTACAGGGCTATGAACACTGAAGCTTTCTTT.